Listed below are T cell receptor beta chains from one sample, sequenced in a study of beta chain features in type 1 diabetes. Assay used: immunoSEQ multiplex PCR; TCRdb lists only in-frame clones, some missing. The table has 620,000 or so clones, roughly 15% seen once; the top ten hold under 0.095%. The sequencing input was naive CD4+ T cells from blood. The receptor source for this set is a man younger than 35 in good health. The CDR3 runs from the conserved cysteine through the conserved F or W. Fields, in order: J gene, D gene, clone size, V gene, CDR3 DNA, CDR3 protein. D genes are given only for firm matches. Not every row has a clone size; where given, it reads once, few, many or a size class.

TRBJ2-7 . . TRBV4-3 TGCGCCAGCAGCCCAAATTCCCACGTCTACGAGCAGTACTTC CASSPNSHVYEQYF
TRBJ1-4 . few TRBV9 TGTGCCAGCAGCGTAGGCGACGGTAATGAAAAACTGTTTTTT CASSVGDGNEKLFF
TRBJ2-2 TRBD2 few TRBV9 TGTGCCAGCAGCGTAGAACTAGCGGGGGGAAACACCGGGGAGCTGTTTTTT CASSVELAGGNTGELFF
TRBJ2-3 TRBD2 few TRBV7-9 TGTGCCAGCAGCTTAGGTGGACTAGCGGGGGCAGATACGCAGTATTTT CASSLGGLAGADTQYF
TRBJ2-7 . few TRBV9 TGTGCCAGCAGCGTCGGAACGGGGCGCACCTACGAGCAGTACTTC CASSVGTGRTYEQYF
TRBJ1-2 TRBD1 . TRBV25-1 TGTGCCAGCAGTGTACCGGGACAGGGAGGGGGCTTGGGCTACACCTTC CASSVPGQGGGLGYTF
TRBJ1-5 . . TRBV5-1 TGCGCCAGCAGCTTGGAAGGGACCAATCAGCCCCAGCATTTT CASSLEGTNQPQHF
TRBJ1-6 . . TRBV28 TGTGCCAGCAGCCCGGGACTGGTCACCCACTTT CASSPGLVTHF
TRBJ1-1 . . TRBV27 TGTGCCAGCAGCCTAGTTCGAAGGAACACTGAAGCTTTCTTT CASSLVRRNTEAFF
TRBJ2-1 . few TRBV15 TGTGCCACCAGCAGAGATCGCTTGGCAGGGCAGTACAATGAGCAGTTCTTC CATSRDRLAGQYNEQFF
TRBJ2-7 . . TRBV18 TGTGCCAGCTCTCGCATCGAGGGTCTGGACGAGCAGTACTTC CASSRIEGLDEQYF
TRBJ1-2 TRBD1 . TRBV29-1 TGCAGCGTCCTCGTTGACAGGGGGCCGGATGGCTACACCTTC CSVLVDRGPDGYTF
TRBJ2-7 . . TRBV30 TGTGCCTGGAGTGTACATGGAGGGAAAGGCGAGCAGTACTTC CAWSVHGGKGEQYF
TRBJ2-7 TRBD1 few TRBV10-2 TGCGCCAGCAGCCTGGACAGGTTCGGGGAGCAGTACTTC CASSLDRFGEQYF
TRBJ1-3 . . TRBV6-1 TGTGCCAGCAGTGGATATTCAGGCTCTGGAAACACCATATATTTT CASSGYSGSGNTIYF
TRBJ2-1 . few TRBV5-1 TGCGCCAGCAGCGTCGATGGAGGGTCCTACAATGAGCAGTTCTTC CASSVDGGSYNEQFF
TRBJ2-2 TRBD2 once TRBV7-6 TGTGCCAGCAGCTACGGACTAGCGGGAGGGCACGGGGAGCTGTTTTTT CASSYGLAGGHGELFF
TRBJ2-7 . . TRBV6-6 TGTGCCAGCAGTACCCACATTAGCTCCTACGAGCAGTACTTC CASSTHISSYEQYF
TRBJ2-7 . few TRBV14 TGTGCCAGCAGCCCATCGACAGAAACCTACGAGCAGTACTTC CASSPSTETYEQYF
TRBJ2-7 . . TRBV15 TGTGCCACCAGCAGACCCGAGGGGGAGCAGTACTTC CATSRPEGEQYF
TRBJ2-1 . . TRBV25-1 TGTGCCAGCAGTTCTGGATTTGTTGTTAATGAGCAGTTCTTC CASSSGFVVNEQFF
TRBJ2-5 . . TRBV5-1 TGCGCCAGCAGCTTAGAAGGAGGGCGCTGGGAGACCCAGTACTTC CASSLEGGRWETQYF
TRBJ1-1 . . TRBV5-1 TGCGCCAGCAGCTTGGTGGACACTGAAGCTTTCTTT CASSLVDTEAFF
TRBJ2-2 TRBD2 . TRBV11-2 TGTGCCAGCAGCTTAGGGAGGCTAGCGGGGGAGAACACCGGGGAGCTGTTTTTT CASSLGRLAGENTGELFF
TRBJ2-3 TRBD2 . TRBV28 TGTGCCAGCAGTTACTCTATAGCGGGAGAGGGTACAGATACGCAGTATTTT CASSYSIAGEGTDTQYF
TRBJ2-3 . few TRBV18 TGTGCCAGCTCACCGCTCGTGGTCCTACGGGCAGATACGCAGTATTTT CASSPLVVLRADTQYF
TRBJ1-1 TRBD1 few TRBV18 TGTGCCAGCTCAGAGGGACAGGGGCCTGAAGCTTTCTTT CASSEGQGPEAFF
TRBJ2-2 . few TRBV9 TGTGCCAGCAGCGTAGTGGGGACACCTAACACCGGGGAGCTGTTTTTT CASSVVGTPNTGELFF
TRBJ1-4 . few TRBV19 TGTGCCAGTAGTAGGGGGGCCGGCGCCACTCCTAATGAAAAACTGTTTTTT CASSRGAGATPNEKLFF
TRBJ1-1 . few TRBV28 TGTGCCAGCACGACCTACACTGGGAACACTGAAGCTTTCTTT CASTTYTGNTEAFF
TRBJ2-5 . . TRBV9 TGTGCCAGCAGCGTAGGGGCGGGGAACCCGGCCCAGTACTTC CASSVGAGNPAQYF
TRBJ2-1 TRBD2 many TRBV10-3 TGTGCCATCAGTGAGAGGGGACTAGCGGGAGATGAGCAGTTCTTC CAISERGLAGDEQFF
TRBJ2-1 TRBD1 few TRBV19 TGTGCCAGTAGTAAGTCCACAGGGGGCGTAAGCTACAATGAGCAGTTCTTC CASSKSTGGVSYNEQFF
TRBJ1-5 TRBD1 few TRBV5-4 TGTGCCAGCAGCCCCGGGACAGGGACAGGTCAGCCCCAGCATTTT CASSPGTGTGQPQHF
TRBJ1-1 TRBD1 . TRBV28 TGTGCCAGCAGTTTAACAGGGGCTGAAGCTTTCTTT CASSLTGAEAFF
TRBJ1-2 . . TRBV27 TGTGCCAGCAGTTTAGTCGGCTTAGCCCCGGGTGGCTACACCTTC CASSLVGLAPGGYTF
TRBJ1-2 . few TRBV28 TGTGCCAGCAGTCCTACGGGTTACCGGGGAGTCGGCTACACCTTC CASSPTGYRGVGYTF
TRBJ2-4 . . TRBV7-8 TGTGCCAGCAGTCTCCGGGACGGGAAAAACATTCAGTACTTC CASSLRDGKNIQYF
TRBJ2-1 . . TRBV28 TGTGCCAGCAGTTCCTGGAGGGGCTACAATGAGCAGTTCTTC CASSSWRGYNEQFF
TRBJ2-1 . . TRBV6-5 TGTGCCAGCAGTTACCGGGTGGTCGTAGGGAACAATGAGCAGTTCTTC CASSYRVVVGNNEQFF
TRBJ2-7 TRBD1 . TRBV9 TGTGCCAGCAGCGTGGGGGACAGGGAGTGGTACGAGCAGTACTTC CASSVGDREWYEQYF
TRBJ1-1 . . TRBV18 TGTGCCAGCTCACCACTACGAGGGACTGAAGCTTTCTTT CASSPLRGTEAFF
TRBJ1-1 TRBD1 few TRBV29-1 TGCAGCGTTGACAGGGGGGGCACTGAAGCTTTCTTT CSVDRGGTEAFF
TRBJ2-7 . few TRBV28 TGTGCCAGCAGTTTAAGGCTGAGATACGAGCAGTACTTC CASSLRLRYEQYF
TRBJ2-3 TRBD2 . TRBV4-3 TGCGCCAGCAGCCAAGCGGCAGGACTAGCCGTCACAGATACGCAGTATTTT CASSQAAGLAVTDTQYF